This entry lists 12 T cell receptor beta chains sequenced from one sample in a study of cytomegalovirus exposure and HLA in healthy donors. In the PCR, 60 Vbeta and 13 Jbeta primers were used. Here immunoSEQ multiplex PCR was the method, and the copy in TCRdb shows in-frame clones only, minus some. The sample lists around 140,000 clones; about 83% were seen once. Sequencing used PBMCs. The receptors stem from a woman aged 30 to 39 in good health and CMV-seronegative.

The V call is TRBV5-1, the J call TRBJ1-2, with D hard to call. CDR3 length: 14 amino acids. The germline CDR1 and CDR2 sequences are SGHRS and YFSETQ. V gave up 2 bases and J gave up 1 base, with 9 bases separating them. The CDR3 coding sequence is TGCGCCAGCAGCTTAAGTGCCTATAACTATGGCTACACCTTC. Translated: CASSLSAYNYGYTF.

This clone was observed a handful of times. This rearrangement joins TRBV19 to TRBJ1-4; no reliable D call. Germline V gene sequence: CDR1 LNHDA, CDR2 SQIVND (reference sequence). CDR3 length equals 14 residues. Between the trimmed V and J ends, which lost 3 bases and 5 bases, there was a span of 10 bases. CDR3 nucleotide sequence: TGTGCCAGTAGTATGTCGGTATTCAATGAAAAACTGTTTTTT. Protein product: CASSMSVFNEKLFF.

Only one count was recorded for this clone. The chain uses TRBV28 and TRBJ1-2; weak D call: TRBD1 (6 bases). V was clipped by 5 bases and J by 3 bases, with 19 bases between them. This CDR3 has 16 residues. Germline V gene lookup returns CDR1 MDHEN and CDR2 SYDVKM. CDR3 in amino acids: CASSRLGTSGYYGYTF. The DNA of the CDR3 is TGTGCCAGCAGTCGCCTGGGGACATCGGGTTACTATGGCTACACCTTC.

CDR3 DNA sequence: TGTGCCAGTAGTTATCTGGGACAGGGCTCCGGCTATGGCTACACCTTC. The encoded protein is CASSYLGQGSGYGYTF. This rearrangement joins TRBV19 to TRBJ1-2; 9 bases fit TRBD1. This CDR3 spans 16 amino acids. Germline CDR1 and CDR2: LNHDA and SQIVND (reference sequence). The ends lost 5 bases at V and 4 bases at J; junction bases unmatched: 11. The full variable domain, rest sourced from reference TRBV19 and TRBJ1-2, is DGGITQSPKYLFRKEGQNVTLSCEQNLNHDAMYWYRQDPGQGLRLIYYSQIVNDFQKGDIAEGYSVSREKKESFPLTVTSAQKNPTAFYLCASSYLGQGSGYGYTFGSGTRLTVV.

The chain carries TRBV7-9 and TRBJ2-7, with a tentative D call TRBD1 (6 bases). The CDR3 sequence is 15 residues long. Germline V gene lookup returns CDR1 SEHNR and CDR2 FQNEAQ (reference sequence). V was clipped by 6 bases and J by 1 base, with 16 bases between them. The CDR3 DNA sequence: TGTGCCAGCAGTGCGAGGGACATCCGATCCTACGAGCAGTACTTC. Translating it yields CASSARDIRSYEQYF.

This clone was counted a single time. Here the CDR3 DNA reads TGTGCCAGCAGCCTTACGGCGGGTGGGTACGAGCAGTACTTC. Protein sequence: CASSLTAGGYEQYF. V is TRBV7-8 and J is TRBJ2-7; TRBD2 might be the D (5 bases). The CDR3 is made up of 14 amino acids. The V end lost 5 bases, the J end lost 4 bases, and 15 bases lay between the germline ends. Looked up from germline, CDR1 is SGHVS and CDR2 is FQNEAQ.

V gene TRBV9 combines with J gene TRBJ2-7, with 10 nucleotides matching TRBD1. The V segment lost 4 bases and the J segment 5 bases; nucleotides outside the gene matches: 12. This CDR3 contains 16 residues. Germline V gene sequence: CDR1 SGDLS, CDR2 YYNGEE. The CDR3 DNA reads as TGTGCCAGCAGCATGGGACCGGGACAGGGGTCCCACGAGCAGTACTTC. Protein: CASSMGPGQGSHEQYF.

The CDR3 nucleotides are TGTGCCAGCAGTTGGGGTAGCGGGAGAACGGATACGCAGTATTTT. This encodes CASSWGSGRTDTQYF. This chain links TRBV28 with TRBJ2-3; 9 bases align to TRBD2. Germline trimming cut 4 bases from V and 6 bases from J; bases unmatched to any gene: 8. The CDR3 sequence is 15 residues long. Germline V gene data show CDR1 as MDHEN and CDR2 as SYDVKM. Looking up the rest from reference TRBV28 and TRBJ2-3 gives the full variable domain: DVKVTQSSRYLVKRTGEKVFLECVQDMDHENMFWYRQDPGLGLRLIYFSYDVKMKEKGDIPEGYSVSREKKERFSLILESASTNQTSMYLCASSWGSGRTDTQYFGPGTRLTVL.

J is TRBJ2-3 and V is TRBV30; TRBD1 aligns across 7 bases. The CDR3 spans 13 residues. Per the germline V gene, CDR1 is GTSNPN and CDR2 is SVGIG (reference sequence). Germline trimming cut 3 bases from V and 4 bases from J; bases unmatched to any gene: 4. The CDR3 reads CAWRYRGPDTQYF. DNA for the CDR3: TGTGCCTGGAGGTACAGGGGTCCAGATACGCAGTATTTT. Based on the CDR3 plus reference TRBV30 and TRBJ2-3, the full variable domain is SQTIHQWPATLVQPVGSPLSLECTVEGTSNPNLYWYRQAAGRGLQLLFYSVGIGQISSEVPQNLSASRPQDRQFILSSKKLLLSDSGFYLCAWRYRGPDTQYFGPGTRLTVL.

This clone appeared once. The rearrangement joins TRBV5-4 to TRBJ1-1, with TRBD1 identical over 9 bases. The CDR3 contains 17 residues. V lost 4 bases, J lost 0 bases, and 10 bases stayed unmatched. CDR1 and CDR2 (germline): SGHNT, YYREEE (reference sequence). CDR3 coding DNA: TGTGCCAGCAGCCCACCAGGGGGACAGGGCATGAACACTGAAGCTTTCTTT. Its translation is CASSPPGGQGMNTEAFF. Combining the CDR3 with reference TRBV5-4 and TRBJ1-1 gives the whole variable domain ETGVTQSPTHLIKTRGQQVTLRCSSQSGHNTVSWYQQALGQGPQFIFQYYREEENGRGNFPPRFSGLQFPNYSSELNVNALELDDSALYLCASSPPGGQGMNTEAFFGQGTRLTVV.

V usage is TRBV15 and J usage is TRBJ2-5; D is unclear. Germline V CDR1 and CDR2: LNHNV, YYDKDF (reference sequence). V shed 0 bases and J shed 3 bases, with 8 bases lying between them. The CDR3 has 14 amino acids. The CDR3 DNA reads TGTGCCACCAGCAGAGATCTCGCGAAAGAGACCCAGTACTTC. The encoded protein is CATSRDLAKETQYF.

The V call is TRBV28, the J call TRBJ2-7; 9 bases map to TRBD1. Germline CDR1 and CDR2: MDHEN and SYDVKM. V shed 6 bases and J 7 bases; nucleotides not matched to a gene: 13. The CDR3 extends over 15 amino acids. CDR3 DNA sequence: TGTGCCAGCAGATCCCCGGGACAGGGTCTGATAGAGCAGTACTTC. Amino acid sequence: CASRSPGQGLIEQYF.